This T cell receptor (beta chain) comes out of a study of blood T cell repertoires in COVID-19. Looking at the study overall: The United States, Italy and Spain supplied acute and convalescent COVID-19 samples. From T cells, B-cell-depleted T cells, or PBMCs came the material, which was cDNA or gDNA.

This clone was seen at least ten times. CDR3 length: 15 amino acids. In germline, CDR1 is GTSNPN, CDR2 SVGIG (reference sequence). Between the trimmed V and J ends, which lost 0 bases and 0 bases, there was a span of 9 bases. Produced via immunoSEQ multiplex PCR; TCRdb's table is partial and in-frame only. The table includes 150,000 to 200,000 clones, approximately 73% detected once. The V call is TRBV30, the J call TRBJ2-1; a weak D match, TRBD2 (6 bases). The source material was PBMCs or T cells enriched from blood (not recorded which). The receptor's source is a woman aged 45-60 years with acute COVID-19. The CDR3: CAWSVRESSYNEQFF. CDR3 sequence (DNA): TGTGCCTGGAGTGTACGGGAGAGCTCCTACAATGAGCAGTTCTTC.